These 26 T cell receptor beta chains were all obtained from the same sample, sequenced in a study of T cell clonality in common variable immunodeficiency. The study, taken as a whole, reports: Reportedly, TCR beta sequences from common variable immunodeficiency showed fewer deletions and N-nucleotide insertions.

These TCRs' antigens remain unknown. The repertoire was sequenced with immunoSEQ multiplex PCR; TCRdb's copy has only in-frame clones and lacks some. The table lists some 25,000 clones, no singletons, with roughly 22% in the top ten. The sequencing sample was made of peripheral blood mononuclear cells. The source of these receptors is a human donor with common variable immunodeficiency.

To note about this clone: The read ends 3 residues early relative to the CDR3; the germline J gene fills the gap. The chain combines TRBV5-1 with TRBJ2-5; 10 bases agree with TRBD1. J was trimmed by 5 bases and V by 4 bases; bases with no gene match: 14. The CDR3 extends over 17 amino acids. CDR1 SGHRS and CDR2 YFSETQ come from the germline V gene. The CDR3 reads CASSQGQGTGGWETQYF. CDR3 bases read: TGCGCCAGCAGCCAGGGACAGGGGACAGGAGGATGGGAGACC.

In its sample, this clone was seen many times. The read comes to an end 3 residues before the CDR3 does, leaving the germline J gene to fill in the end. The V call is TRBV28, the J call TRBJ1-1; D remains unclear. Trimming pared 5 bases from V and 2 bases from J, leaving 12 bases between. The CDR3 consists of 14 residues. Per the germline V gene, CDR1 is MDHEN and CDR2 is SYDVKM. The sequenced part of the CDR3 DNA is TGTGCCAGCAGTCAGCCCGGGTTTAACACTGAA. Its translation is CASSQPGFNTE. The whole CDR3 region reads CASSQPGFNTEAFF.

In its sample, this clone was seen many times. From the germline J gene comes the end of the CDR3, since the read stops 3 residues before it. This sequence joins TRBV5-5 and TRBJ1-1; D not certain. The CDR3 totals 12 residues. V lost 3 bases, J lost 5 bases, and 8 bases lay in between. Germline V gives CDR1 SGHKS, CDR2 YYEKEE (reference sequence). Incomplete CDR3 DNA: TGTGCCAGCAGCTCCCCCAATACTGAA. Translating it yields CASSSPNTE. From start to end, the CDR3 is CASSSPNTEAFF.

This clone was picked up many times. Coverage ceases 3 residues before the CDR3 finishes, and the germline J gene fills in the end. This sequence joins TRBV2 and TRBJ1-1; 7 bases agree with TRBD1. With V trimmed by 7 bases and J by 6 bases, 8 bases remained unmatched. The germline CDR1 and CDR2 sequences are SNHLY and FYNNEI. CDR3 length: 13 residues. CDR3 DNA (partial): TGTGCCAGCACCGGGAACAGGGGATCTGAA. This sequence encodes CASTGNRGSE. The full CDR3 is CASTGNRGSEAFF.

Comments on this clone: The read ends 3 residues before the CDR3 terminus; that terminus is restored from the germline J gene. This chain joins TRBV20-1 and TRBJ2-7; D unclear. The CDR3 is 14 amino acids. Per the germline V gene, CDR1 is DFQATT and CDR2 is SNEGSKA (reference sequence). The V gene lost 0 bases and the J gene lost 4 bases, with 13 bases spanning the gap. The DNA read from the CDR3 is TGCAGTGCTAGAGATCGCGCGTGGGCTTACGAG. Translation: CSARDRAWAYE. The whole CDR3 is CSARDRAWAYEQYF.

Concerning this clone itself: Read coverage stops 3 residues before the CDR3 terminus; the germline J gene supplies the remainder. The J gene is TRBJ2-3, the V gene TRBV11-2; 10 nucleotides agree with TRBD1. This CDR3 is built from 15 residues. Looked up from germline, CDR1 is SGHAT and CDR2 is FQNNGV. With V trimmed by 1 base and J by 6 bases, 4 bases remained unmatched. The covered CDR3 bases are TGTGCCAGCAGCTTAGGGGGGACAGGGGCGGATACG. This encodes CASSLGGTGADT. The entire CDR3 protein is CASSLGGTGADTQYF.

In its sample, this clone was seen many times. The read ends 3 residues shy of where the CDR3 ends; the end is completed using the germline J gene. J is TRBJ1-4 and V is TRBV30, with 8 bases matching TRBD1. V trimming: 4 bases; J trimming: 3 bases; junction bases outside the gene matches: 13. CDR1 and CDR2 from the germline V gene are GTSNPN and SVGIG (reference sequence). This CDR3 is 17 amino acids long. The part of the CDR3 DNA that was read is TGTGCCTGGATTCCGGGACAGGTTGGGGCGGCTAATGAAAAA. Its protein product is CAWIPGQVGAANEK. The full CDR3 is CAWIPGQVGAANEKLFF.

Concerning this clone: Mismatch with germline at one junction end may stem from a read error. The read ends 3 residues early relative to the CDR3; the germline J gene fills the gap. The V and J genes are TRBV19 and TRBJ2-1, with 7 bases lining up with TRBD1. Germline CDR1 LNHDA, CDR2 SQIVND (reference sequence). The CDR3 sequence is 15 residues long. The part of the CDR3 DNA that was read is TGTGTCAGTAGTATGGGTCCGGGACAGTACAATGAG. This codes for CVSSMGPGQYNE. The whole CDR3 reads CVSSMGPGQYNEQFF.

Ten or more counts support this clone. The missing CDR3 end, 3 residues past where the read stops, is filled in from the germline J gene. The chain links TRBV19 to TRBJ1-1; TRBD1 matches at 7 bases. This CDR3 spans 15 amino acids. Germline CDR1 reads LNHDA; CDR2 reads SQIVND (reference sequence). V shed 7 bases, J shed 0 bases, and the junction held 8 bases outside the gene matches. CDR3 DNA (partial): TGTGCCAGTAAGGGGGCGGACAGGCTGAACACTGAA. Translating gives CASKGADRLNTE. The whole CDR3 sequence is CASKGADRLNTEAFF.

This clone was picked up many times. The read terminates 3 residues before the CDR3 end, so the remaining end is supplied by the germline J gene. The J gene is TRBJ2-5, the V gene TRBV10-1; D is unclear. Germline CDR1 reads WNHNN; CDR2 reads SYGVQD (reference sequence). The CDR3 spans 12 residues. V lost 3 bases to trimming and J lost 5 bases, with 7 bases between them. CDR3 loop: CASSDNGETQYF. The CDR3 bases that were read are TGCGCCAGCAGTGACAACGGGGAGACC.

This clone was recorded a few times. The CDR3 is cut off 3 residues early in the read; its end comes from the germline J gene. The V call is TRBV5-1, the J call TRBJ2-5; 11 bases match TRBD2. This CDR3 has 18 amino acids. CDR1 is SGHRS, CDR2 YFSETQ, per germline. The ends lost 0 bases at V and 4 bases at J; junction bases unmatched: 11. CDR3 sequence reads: CASSLEGTSGRFPETQYF. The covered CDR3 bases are TGCGCCAGCAGCTTGGAAGGGACTAGCGGTAGATTTCCAGAGACC.

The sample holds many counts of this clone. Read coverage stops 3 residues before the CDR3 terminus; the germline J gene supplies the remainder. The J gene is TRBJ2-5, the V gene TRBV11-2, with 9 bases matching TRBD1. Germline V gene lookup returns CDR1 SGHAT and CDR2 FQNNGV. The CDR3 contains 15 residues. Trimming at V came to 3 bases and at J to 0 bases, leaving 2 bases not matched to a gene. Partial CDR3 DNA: TGTGCCAGCAGCTTGACAGGGGGGTACCAAGAGACC. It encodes CASSLTGGYQET. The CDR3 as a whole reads CASSLTGGYQETQYF.

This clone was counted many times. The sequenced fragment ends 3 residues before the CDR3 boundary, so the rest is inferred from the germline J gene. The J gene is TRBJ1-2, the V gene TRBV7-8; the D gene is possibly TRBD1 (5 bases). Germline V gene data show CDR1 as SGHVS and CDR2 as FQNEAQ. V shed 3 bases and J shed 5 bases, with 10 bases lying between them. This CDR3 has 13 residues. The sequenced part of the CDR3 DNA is TGTGCCAGCAGCTTGTCAGGGTCATATGGC. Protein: CASSLSGSYG. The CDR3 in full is CASSLSGSYGYTF.

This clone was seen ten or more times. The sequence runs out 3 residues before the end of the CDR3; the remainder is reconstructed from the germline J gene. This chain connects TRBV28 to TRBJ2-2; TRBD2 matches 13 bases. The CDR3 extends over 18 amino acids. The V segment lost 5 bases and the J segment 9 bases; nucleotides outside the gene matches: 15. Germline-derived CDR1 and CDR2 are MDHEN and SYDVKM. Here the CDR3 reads CASSSRTSGSPGSRELFF. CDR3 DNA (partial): TGTGCCAGCAGTAGTCGGACTAGCGGGAGTCCCGGAAGCCGGGAG.

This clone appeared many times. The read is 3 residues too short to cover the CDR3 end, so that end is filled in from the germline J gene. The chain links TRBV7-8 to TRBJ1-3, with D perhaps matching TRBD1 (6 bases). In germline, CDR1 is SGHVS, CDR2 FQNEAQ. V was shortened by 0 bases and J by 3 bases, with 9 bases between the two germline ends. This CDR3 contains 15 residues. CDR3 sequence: CASSLASRGGNTIYF. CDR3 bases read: TGTGCCAGCAGCTTAGCTTCCAGGGGTGGAAACACC.

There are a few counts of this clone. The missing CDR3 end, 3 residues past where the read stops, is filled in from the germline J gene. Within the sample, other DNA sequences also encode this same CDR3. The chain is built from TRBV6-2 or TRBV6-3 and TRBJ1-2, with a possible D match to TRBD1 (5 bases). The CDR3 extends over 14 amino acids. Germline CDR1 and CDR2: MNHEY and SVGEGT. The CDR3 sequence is CASSYSGVPTLYTF. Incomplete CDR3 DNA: TGTGCCAGCAGTTACTCAGGGGTACCGACTCTC.

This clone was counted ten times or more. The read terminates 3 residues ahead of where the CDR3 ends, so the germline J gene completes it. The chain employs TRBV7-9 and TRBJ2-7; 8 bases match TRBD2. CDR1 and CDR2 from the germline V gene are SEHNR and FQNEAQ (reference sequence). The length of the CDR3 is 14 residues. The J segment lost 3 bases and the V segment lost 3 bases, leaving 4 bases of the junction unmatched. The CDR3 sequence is CASSLAGGVYEQYF. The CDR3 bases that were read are TGTGCCAGCAGCTTGGCGGGGGGCGTCTACGAG. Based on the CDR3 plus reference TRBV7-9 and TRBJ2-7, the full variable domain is DTGVSQNPRHKITKRGQNVTFRCDPISEHNRLYWYRQTLGQGPEFLTYFQNEAQLEKSRLLSDRFSAERPKGSFSTLEIQRTEQGDSAMYLCASSLAGGVYEQYFGPGTRLTVT.

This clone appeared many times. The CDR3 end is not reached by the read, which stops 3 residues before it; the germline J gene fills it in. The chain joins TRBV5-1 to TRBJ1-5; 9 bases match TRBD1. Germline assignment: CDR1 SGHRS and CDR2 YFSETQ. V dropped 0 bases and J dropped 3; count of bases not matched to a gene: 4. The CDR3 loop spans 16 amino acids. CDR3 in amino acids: CASSLGGTGSNQPQHF. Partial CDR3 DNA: TGCGCCAGCAGCTTGGGAGGGACAGGGTCCAATCAGCCC.

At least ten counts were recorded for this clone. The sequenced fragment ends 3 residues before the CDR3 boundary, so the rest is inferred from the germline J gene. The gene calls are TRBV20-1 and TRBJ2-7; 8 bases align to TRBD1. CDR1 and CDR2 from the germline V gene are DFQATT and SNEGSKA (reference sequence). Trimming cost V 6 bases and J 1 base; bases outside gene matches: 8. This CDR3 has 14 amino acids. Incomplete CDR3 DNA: TGCAGTGCCCCCCGGACAGGGTCATCCTACGAG. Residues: CSAPRTGSSYE. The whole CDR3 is CSAPRTGSSYEQYF.

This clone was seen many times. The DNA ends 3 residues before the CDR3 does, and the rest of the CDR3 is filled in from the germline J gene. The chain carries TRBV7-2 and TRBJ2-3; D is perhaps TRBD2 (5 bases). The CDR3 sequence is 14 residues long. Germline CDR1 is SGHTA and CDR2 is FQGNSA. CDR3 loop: CASSSALGGGTQYF. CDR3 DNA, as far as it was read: TGTGCCAGCAGCTCCGCCTTAGGCGGCGGGACG.

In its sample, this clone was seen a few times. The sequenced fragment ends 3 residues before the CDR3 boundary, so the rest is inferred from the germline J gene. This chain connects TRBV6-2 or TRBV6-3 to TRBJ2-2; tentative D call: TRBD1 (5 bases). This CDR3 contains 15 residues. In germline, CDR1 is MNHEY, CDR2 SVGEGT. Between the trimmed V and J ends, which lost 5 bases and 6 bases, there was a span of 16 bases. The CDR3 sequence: CASSQPTLTAGELFF. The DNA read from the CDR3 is TGTGCCAGCAGTCAACCCACTCTGACAGCCGGGGAG.

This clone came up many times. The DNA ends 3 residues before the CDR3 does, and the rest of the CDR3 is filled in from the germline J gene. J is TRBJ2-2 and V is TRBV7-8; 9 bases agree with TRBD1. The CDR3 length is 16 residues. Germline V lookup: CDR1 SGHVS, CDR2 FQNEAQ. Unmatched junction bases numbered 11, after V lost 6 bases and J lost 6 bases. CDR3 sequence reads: CASRPGGGQGPGELFF. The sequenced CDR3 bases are TGTGCCAGCAGGCCCGGTGGGGGACAGGGCCCCGGGGAG.

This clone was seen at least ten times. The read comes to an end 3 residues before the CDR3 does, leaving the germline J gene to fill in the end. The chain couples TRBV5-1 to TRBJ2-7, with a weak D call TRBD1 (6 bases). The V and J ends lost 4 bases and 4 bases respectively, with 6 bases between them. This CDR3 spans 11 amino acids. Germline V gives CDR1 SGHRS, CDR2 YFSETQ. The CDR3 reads CASSTGYEQYF. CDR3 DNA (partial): TGCGCCAGCAGCACAGGGTACGAG.

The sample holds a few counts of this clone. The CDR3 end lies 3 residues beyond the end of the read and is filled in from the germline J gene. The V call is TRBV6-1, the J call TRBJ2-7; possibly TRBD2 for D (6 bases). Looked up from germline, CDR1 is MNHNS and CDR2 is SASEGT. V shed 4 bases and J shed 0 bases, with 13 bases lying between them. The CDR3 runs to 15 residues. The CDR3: CASSVGGAISYEQYF. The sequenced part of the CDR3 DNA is TGTGCCAGCAGTGTTGGAGGGGCGATCTCCTACGAG.

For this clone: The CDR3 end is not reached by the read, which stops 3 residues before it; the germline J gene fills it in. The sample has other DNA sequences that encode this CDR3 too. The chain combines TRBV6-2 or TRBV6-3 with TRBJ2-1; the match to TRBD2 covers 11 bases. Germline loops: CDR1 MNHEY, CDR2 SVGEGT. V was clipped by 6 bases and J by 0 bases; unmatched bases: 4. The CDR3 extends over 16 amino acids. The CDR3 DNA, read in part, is TGTGCCAGCAGCGGACTAGCGGGCGGCTCCTACAATGAG. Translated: CASSGLAGGSYNE. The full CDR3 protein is CASSGLAGGSYNEQFF.

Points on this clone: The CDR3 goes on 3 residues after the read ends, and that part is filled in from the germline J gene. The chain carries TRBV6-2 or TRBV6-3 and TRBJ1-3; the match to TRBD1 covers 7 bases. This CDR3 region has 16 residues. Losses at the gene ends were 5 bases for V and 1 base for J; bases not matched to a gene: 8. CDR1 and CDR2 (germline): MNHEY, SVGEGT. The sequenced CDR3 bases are TGTGCCAGCAGTCGGGGACAGTATACTTCTGGAAACACC. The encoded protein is CASSRGQYTSGNT. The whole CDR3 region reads CASSRGQYTSGNTIYF.